This TCR beta chain was identified during a study of cytomegalovirus exposure and HLA in healthy donors. Findings and limits, study-wide: Association of a missense DCLRE1C variant with TCR beta V- and J-gene trimming was reported in a later analysis. In a later analysis, an Asian-associated ancestry cluster reportedly showed fewer N-insertions than the approximately 620-donor mean. The HLA-A and HLA-B alleles of most subjects were reportedly predicted accurately from TCR beta sequences.

Losses at the gene ends were 1 base for V and 5 bases for J; bases not matched to a gene: 4. The CDR3 length is 14 residues. Germline CDR1 and CDR2: MGHDK and SYGVNS. The study ran its PCR with 60 Vbeta and 13 Jbeta primers. The assay was immunoSEQ multiplex PCR, and TCRdb's table has in-frame clones only and misses some. The data show some 130,000 clones, roughly two thirds seen once. As for this clone: Its antigen is not known.

The V call is TRBV25-1, the J call TRBJ1-2; 7 bases are shared with TRBD1. The sequence derives from a man under 40 in good health and CMV-seropositive. Sequenced input: PBMCs. CDR3 region: CASSEWGTAYGYTF. In DNA form, the CDR3 reads TGTGCCAGCAGTGAATGGGGGACAGCGTATGGCTACACCTTC.